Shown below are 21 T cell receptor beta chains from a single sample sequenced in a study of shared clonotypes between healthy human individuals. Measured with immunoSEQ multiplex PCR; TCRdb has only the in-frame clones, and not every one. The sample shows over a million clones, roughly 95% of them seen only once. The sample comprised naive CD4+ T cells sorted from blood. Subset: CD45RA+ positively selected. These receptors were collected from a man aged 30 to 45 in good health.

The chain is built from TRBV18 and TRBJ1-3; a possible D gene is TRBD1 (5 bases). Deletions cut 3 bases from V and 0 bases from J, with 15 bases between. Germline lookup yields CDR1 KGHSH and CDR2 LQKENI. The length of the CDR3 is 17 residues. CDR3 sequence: CASSPPGGVLSGNTIYF. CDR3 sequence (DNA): TGTGCCAGCTCACCCCCCGGGGGGGTCCTCTCTGGAAACACCATATATTTT.

The CDR3 loop reads CASSESYRVDEQYF. Written as DNA, the CDR3 is TGTGCCAGCAGTGAAAGCTACAGGGTCGACGAGCAGTACTTC. The chain couples TRBV6-1 to TRBJ2-7; a possible D gene is TRBD1 (6 bases). This CDR3 is 14 amino acids long. Germline CDR1 reads MNHNS; CDR2 reads SASEGT. The V end was cut by 2 bases, the J end by 5 bases, with 13 bases between.

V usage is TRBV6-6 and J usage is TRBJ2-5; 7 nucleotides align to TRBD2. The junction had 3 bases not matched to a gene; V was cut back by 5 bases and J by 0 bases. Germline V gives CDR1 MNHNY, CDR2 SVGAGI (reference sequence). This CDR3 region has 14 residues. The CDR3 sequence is CASSREAYQETQYF. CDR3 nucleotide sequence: TGTGCCAGCAGTCGGGAGGCTTACCAAGAGACCCAGTACTTC.

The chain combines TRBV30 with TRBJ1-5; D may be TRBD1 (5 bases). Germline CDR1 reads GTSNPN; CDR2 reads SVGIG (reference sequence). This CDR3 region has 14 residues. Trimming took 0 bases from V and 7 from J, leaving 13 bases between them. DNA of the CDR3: TGTGCCTGGAGTGTCGCCTTGGGGGGGCAGCCCCAGCATTTT. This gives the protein CAWSVALGGQPQHF.

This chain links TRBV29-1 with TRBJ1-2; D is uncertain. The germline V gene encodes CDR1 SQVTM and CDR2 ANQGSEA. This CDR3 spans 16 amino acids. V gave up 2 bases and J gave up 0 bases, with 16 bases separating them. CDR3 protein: CSVETPTLTANYGYTF. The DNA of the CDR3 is TGCAGCGTTGAAACTCCGACACTAACAGCTAACTATGGCTACACCTTC.

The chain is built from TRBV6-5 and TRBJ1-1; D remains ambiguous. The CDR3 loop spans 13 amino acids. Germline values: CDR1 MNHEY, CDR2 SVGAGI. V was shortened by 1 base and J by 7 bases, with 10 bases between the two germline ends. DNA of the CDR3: TGTGCCAGCAGTTACTTTGGCCGCAGTGAAGCTTTCTTT. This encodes CASSYFGRSEAFF.

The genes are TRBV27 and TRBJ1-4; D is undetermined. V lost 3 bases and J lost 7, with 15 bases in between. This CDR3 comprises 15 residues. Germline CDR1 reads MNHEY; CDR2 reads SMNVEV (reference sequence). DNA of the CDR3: TGTGCCAGCAGTTTTGATCTCTCCGGCGGTGAAAAACTGTTTTTT. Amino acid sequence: CASSFDLSGGEKLFF.

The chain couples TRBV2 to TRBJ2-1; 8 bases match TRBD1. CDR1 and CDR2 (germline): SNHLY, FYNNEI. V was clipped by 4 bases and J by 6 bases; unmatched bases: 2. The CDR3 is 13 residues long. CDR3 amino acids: CASSGTGSNEQFF. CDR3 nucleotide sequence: TGTGCCAGCAGTGGGACAGGGAGCAATGAGCAGTTCTTC.

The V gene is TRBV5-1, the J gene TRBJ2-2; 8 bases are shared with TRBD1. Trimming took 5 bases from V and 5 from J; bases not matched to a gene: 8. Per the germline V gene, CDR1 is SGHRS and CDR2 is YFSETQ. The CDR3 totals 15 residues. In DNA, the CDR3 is TGCGCCAGCAGTCGTGGACAGGGTTATACCGGGGAGCTGTTTTTT. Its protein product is CASSRGQGYTGELFF.

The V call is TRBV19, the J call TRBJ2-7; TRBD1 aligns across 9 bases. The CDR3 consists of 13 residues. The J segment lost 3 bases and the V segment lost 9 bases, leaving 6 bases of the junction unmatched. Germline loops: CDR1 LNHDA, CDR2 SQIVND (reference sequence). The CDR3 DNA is TGTGCCAGAGACAGGGGGACGAACTACGAGCAGTACTTC. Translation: CARDRGTNYEQYF.

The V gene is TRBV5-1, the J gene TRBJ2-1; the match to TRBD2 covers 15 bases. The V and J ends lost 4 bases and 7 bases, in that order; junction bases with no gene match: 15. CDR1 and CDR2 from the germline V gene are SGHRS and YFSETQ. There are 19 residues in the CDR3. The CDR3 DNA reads TGCGCCAGCAGCCCCGGACTAGCGGGAGGGCCGAAGTCGGGGAATGAGCAGTTCTTC. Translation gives CASSPGLAGGPKSGNEQFF.

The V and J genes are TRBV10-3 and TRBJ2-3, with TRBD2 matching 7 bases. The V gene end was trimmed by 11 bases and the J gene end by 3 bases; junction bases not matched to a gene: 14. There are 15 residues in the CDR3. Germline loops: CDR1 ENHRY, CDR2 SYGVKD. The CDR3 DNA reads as TGTGCCTCACTAACGGGGGGTACGAGGACAGATACGCAGTATTTT. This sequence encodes CASLTGGTRTDTQYF.

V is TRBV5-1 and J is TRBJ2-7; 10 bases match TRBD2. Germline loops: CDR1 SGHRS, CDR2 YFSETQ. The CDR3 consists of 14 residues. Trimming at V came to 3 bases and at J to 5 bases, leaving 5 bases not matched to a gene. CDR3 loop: CASSWSSGSNEQYF. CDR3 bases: TGCGCCAGCAGCTGGTCTAGCGGGAGCAACGAGCAGTACTTC.

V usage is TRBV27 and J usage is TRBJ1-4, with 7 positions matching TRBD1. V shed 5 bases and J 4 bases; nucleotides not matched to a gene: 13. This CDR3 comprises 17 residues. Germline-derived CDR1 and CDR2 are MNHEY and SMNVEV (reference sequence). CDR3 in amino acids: CASSRRTGVVDNEKLFF. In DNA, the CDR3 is TGTGCCAGCAGTAGACGGACAGGTGTCGTTGATAATGAAAAACTGTTTTTT.

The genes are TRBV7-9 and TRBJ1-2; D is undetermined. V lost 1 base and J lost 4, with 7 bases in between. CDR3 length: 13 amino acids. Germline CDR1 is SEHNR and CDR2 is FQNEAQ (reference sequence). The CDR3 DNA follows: TGTGCCAGCAGCTTAGGCACGGTCTATGGCTACACCTTC. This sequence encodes CASSLGTVYGYTF.

The CDR3 sequence is CASSLLYGGTDTQYF. The CDR3 region has the DNA TGCGCCAGCAGCTTGTTATATGGGGGCACAGATACGCAGTATTTT. The chain couples TRBV5-1 to TRBJ2-3, with D unresolved. Germline values: CDR1 SGHRS, CDR2 YFSETQ. Trimming took 1 base from V and 1 from J, leaving 10 bases between them. The CDR3 extends over 15 amino acids.

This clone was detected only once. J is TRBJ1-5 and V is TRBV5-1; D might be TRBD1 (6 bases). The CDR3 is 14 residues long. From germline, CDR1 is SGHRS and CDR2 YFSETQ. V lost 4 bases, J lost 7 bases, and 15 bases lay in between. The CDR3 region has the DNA TGCGCCAGCAGCCCAAAGGGGGGCGAACAGCCCCAGCATTTT. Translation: CASSPKGGEQPQHF.

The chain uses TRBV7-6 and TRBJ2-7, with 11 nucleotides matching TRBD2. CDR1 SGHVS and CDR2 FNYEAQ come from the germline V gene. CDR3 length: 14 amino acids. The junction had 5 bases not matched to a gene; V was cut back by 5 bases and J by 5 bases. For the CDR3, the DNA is TGTGCCAGCAGCCAGACTAGCGGGAAAGACGAGCAGTACTTC. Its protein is CASSQTSGKDEQYF.

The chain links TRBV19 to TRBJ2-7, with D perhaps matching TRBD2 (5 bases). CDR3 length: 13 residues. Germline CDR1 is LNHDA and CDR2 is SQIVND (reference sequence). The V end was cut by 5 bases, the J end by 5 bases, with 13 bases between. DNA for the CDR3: TGTGCCAGTAGTCCGTCCGGGGTTCACGAGCAGTACTTC. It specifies CASSPSGVHEQYF.

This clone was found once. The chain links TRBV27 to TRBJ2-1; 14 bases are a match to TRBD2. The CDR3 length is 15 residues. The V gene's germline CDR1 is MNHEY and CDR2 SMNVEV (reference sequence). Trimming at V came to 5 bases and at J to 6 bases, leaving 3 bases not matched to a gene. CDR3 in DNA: TGTGCCAGCAGTCCGACTAGCGGGAGGGTCAATGAGCAGTTCTTC. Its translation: CASSPTSGRVNEQFF.

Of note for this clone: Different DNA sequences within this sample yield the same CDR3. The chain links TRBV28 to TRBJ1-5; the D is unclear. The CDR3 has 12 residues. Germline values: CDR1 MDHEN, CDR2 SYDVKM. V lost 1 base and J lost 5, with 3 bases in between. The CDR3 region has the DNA TGTGCCAGCAGTTTATCTGATCAGCCCCAGCATTTT. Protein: CASSLSDQPQHF.